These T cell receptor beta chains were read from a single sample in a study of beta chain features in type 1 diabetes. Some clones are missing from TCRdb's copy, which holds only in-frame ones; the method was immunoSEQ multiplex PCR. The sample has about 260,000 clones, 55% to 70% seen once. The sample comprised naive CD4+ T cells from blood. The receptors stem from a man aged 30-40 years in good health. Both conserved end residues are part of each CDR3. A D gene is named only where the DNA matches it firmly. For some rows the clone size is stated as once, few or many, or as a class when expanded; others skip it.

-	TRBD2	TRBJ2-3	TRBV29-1	CSGLRGDSTDTQYF	TGCAGCGGTCTCCGGGGGGATTCCACAGATACGCAGTATTTT
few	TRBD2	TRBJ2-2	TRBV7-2	CASSSLAGSTGELFF	TGTGCCAGCAGCTCCCTAGCGGGCAGCACCGGGGAGCTGTTTTTT
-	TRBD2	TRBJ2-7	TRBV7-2	CASSPGLAGFHEQYF	TGTGCCAGCAGCCCCGGACTAGCGGGATTCCACGAGCAGTACTTC
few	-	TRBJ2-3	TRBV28	CASSLRRWAARSADTQYF	TGTGCCAGCAGTTTACGTCGATGGGCAGCCAGATCCGCAGATACGCAGTATTTT
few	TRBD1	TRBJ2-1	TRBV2	CASSRQGPVTYNEQFF	TGTGCCAGCAGTAGACAGGGCCCGGTCACCTACAATGAGCAGTTCTTC
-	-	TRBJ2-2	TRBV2	CASSPERDTGELFF	TGTGCCAGCAGTCCCGAGCGGGACACCGGGGAGCTGTTTTTT
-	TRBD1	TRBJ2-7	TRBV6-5	CATNRGPGYEQYF	TGTGCCACTAACAGGGGCCCGGGTTACGAGCAGTACTTC
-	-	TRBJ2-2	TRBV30	CAWRRDAQVGELFF	TGTGCCTGGAGGAGGGACGCCCAGGTCGGGGAGCTGTTTTTT
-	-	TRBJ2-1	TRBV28	CASSGGDASSYNEQFF	TGTGCCAGCAGTGGAGGGGACGCCAGCTCCTACAATGAGCAGTTCTTC
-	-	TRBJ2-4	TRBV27	CASSFSKNIQYF	TGTGCCAGCAGTTTTTCCAAAAACATTCAGTACTTC
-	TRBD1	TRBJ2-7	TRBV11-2	CASSSGTGAYYEQYF	TGTGCCAGCAGCTCCGGGACAGGCGCCTACTACGAGCAGTACTTC
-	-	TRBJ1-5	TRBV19	CASSIRVAQPQHF	TGTGCCAGTAGTATTCGTGTGGCTCAGCCCCAGCATTTT
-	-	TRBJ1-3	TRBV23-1	CASTPMKGSTGNTIYF	TGCGCCAGCACCCCGATGAAGGGTTCTACTGGAAACACCATATATTTT